These 25 T cell receptor beta chains came from one sample sequenced in a study of blood T cell repertoires in COVID-19. Here immunoSEQ multiplex PCR was the method, and the copy in TCRdb shows in-frame clones only, minus some. The sample has around 300,000 clones, 65% to 90% seen once; the top ten hold roughly 13%. The sequenced sample was peripheral blood. Receptors were obtained from a human donor in a cohort sampled during active COVID-19.

This sequence joins TRBV27 and TRBJ1-2; maybe TRBD1 (6 bases). The CDR3 has 13 amino acids. Trimming shortened V by 3 bases and J by 8 bases, and 13 bases separated the two germline ends. Germline-derived CDR1 and CDR2 are MNHEY and SMNVEV (reference sequence). The CDR3 sequence: CASSLSGQTGYTF. The CDR3 DNA reads TGTGCCAGCAGTTTGTCCGGACAGACGGGCTACACCTTC.

This clone appeared a single time. J is TRBJ2-7 and V is TRBV6-6, with no clear D. The CDR3 runs 12 residues. Germline-derived CDR1 and CDR2 are MNHNY and SVGAGI (reference sequence). V lost 7 bases and J lost 3, with 10 bases in between. The CDR3 region is CASKFRYYEQYF. The CDR3 region has the DNA TGTGCCAGCAAATTTCGCTACTACGAGCAGTACTTC.

The chain recombines TRBV18 with TRBJ1-2; the match to TRBD1 covers 7 bases. CDR3 size: 14 residues. Germline V CDR1 and CDR2: KGHSH, LQKENI. The J segment lost 4 bases and the V segment lost 5 bases, leaving 7 bases of the junction unmatched. CDR3 in DNA: TGTGCCAGCTCATCCGGGACAGAGGGCTATGGCTACACCTTC. Translation gives CASSSGTEGYGYTF. The whole variable domain, filled in from reference TRBV18 and TRBJ1-2, reads NAGVMQNPRHLVRRRGQEARLRCSPMKGHSHVYWYRQLPEEGLKFMVYLQKENIIDESGMPKERFSAEFPKEGPSILRIQQVVRGDSAAYFCASSSGTEGYGYTFGSGTRLTVV.

This rearrangement joins TRBV7-9 to TRBJ2-5, with 10 bases fitting TRBD1. With V trimmed by 5 bases and J by 4 bases, 7 bases remained unmatched. Germline V gene data show CDR1 as SEHNR and CDR2 as FQNEAQ (reference sequence). The CDR3 covers 15 residues. The CDR3 nucleotides read TGTGCCAGCAGCAGCCGGGACAGGGGTTCAGAGACCCAGTACTTC. This codes for CASSSRDRGSETQYF. Supplemented by reference TRBV7-9 and TRBJ2-5, the full variable domain reads DTGVSQNPRHKITKRGQNVTFRCDPISEHNRLYWYRQTLGQGPEFLTYFQNEAQLEKSRLLSDRFSAERPKGSFSTLEIQRTEQGDSAMYLCASSSRDRGSETQYFGPGTRLLVL.

The chain joins TRBV7-9 to TRBJ1-1; D is possibly TRBD1 (5 bases). Germline values: CDR1 SEHNR, CDR2 FQNEAQ (reference sequence). CDR3 size: 14 residues. Trimming cost V 3 bases and J 1 base, with 9 bases left between them. The CDR3 loop reads CASSFGATNTEAFF. CDR3 DNA sequence: TGTGCCAGCAGCTTTGGGGCAACGAACACTGAAGCTTTCTTT. Full variable domain (rest looked up from reference TRBV7-9 and TRBJ1-1): DTGVSQNPRHKITKRGQNVTFRCDPISEHNRLYWYRQTLGQGPEFLTYFQNEAQLEKSRLLSDRFSAERPKGSFSTLEIQRTEQGDSAMYLCASSFGATNTEAFFGQGTRLTVV.

This rearrangement joins TRBV9 to TRBJ2-1, with 8 positions matching TRBD2. The V gene end was trimmed by 7 bases and the J gene end by 9 bases; junction bases not matched to a gene: 15. Germline CDR1 is SGDLS and CDR2 is YYNGEE. The CDR3 spans 15 residues. This CDR3 is CASAVSAGGMGEQFF. The DNA for the CDR3 is TGTGCCAGCGCGGTCTCGGCGGGAGGTATGGGTGAGCAGTTCTTC.

This chain joins TRBV7-2 and TRBJ2-1, with 8 positions matching TRBD2. The V segment lost 3 bases and the J segment 0 bases; nucleotides outside the gene matches: 4. The CDR3 length is 16 residues. Germline CDR1 SGHTA, CDR2 FQGNSA. The CDR3 region is CASSFRGGSSYNEQFF. The CDR3 DNA reads as TGTGCCAGCAGCTTTCGGGGGGGGAGCTCCTACAATGAGCAGTTCTTC.

This clone was observed a single time. The rearrangement joins TRBV6-6 to TRBJ1-4; perhaps TRBD1 as D (5 bases). CDR3 length equals 16 residues. V was clipped by 5 bases and J by 3 bases, with 16 bases between them. Germline lookup yields CDR1 MNHNY and CDR2 SVGAGI (reference sequence). CDR3 nucleotides: TGTGCCAGCAGTACCCTCCTCGGGGGGTCTAATGAAAAACTGTTTTTT. It specifies CASSTLLGGSNEKLFF.

This chain joins TRBV7-2 and TRBJ2-5; D is ambiguous. The germline V gene encodes CDR1 SGHTA and CDR2 FQGNSA. The CDR3 has 13 amino acids. Trimming left V 2 bases short and J 1 base short, with 5 bases between. CDR3 in amino acids: CASSLWAQETQYF. DNA for the CDR3: TGTGCCAGCAGCTTATGGGCCCAAGAGACCCAGTACTTC.

The chain uses TRBV19 and TRBJ1-3, with a weak D call TRBD1 (5 bases). CDR1 is LNHDA and CDR2 is SQIVND in the germline V gene (reference sequence). The CDR3 contains 15 residues. V was clipped by 8 bases and J by 4 bases, with 18 bases between them. The CDR3 region is CASRAPGLRGNTIYF. The DNA for the CDR3 is TGTGCCAGTCGAGCCCCAGGGCTGAGGGGAAACACCATATATTTT.

The gene calls are TRBV4-1 and TRBJ2-7, with 12 bases lining up with TRBD1. The CDR3 length is 14 residues. The junction had 2 bases not matched to a gene; V was cut back by 4 bases and J by 4 bases. Per the germline V gene, CDR1 is MGHRA and CDR2 is YSYEKL. The DNA for the CDR3 is TGCGCCAGCAGCCCGGGACAGGGGGCTTACGAGCAGTACTTC. Encoded protein: CASSPGQGAYEQYF.

The V and J genes are TRBV20-1 and TRBJ1-4; D uncertain. Trimming removed 6 bases from V and 8 bases from J, with 10 bases in between. Per germline, CDR1 DFQATT and CDR2 SNEGSKA (reference sequence). This CDR3 contains 11 residues. CDR3 in DNA: TGCAGTGCCGAGCCGGGGGAAAAACTGTTTTTT. Its translation: CSAEPGEKLFF.

The chain joins TRBV7-9 to TRBJ2-1; weak D call: TRBD1 (6 bases). CDR1 SEHNR and CDR2 FQNEAQ come from the germline V gene (reference sequence). The CDR3 is made up of 13 amino acids. V was pared by 11 bases and J by 10 bases, with 21 bases between. CDR3 loop: CAPVGAGDMEQFF. In DNA form, the CDR3 reads TGTGCCCCGGTTGGGGCAGGGGATATGGAGCAGTTCTTC.

This clone was detected once. The rearrangement links TRBV7-8 to TRBJ2-1; D remains ambiguous. CDR3 size: 13 residues. CDR1 SGHVS and CDR2 FQNEAQ come from the germline V gene. Trimming removed 3 bases at V and 7 bases at J, with 10 bases between. In nucleotides, the CDR3 is TGTGCCAGCAGCTTTGATGCGGTGAATGAGCAGTTCTTC. Its translation: CASSFDAVNEQFF.

The rearrangement joins TRBV5-1 to TRBJ1-2; maybe TRBD1 (6 bases). The V end was cut by 3 bases, the J end by 5 bases, with 14 bases between. The germline gives CDR1 SGHRS, CDR2 YFSETQ. This CDR3 comprises 14 residues. As DNA, the CDR3 is TGCGCCAGCAGCTCGGACAGCCCGGAGTATGGCTACACCTTC. Amino acid sequence: CASSSDSPEYGYTF. The full variable domain, completed using reference TRBV5-1 and TRBJ1-2, is KAGVTQTPRYLIKTRGQQVTLSCSPISGHRSVSWYQQTPGQGLQFLFEYFSETQRNKGNFPGRFSGRQFSNSRSEMNVSTLELGDSALYLCASSSDSPEYGYTFGSGTRLTVV.

The V gene is TRBV5-5, the J gene TRBJ2-1, with 7 positions matching TRBD2. This CDR3 is 15 amino acids long. Germline V gene sequence: CDR1 SGHKS, CDR2 YYEKEE (reference sequence). V dropped 0 bases and J dropped 7; count of bases not matched to a gene: 7. The CDR3 is CASSLGEGLLNEQFF. CDR3 bases: TGTGCCAGCAGCTTGGGGGAGGGCCTCTTAAATGAGCAGTTCTTC.

This clone is a singleton in its sample. V usage is TRBV10-1 and J usage is TRBJ2-5; D is undetermined. The CDR3 totals 13 residues. Looked up from germline, CDR1 is WNHNN and CDR2 is SYGVQD (reference sequence). The V end was cut by 4 bases, the J end by 4 bases, with 10 bases between. This CDR3 reads CASSGGFGETQYF. The DNA for the CDR3 is TGCGCCAGCAGTGGAGGATTTGGAGAGACCCAGTACTTC.

This clone was counted only a few times. The V gene is TRBV3-1 (or the pseudogene TRBV3-2), the J gene TRBJ2-3; no clear D gene. This CDR3 spans 16 amino acids. V lost 0 bases and J 0 bases, leaving 10 bases between the germline ends. Germline loops: CDR1 LGHDT, CDR2 YNNKEL (reference sequence). The CDR3 sequence: CASSQDRGHSTDTQYF. The CDR3 nucleotides read TGTGCCAGCAGCCAAGACCGCGGCCATAGCACAGATACGCAGTATTTT.

V gene TRBV5-1 combines with J gene TRBJ2-3, with TRBD2 matching over 9 bases. Unmatched junction bases numbered 24, after V lost 1 base and J lost 0 bases. The germline V gene encodes CDR1 SGHRS and CDR2 YFSETQ. There are 23 residues in the CDR3. This CDR3 is CASSLLIAGVEGREKPSTDTQYF. The DNA of the CDR3 is TGCGCCAGCAGCTTGTTAATAGCGGGAGTCGAGGGTAGGGAGAAACCTAGCACAGATACGCAGTATTTT.

The chain employs TRBV27 and TRBJ1-1, with a tentative D call TRBD1 (6 bases). This CDR3 contains 13 residues. The V end was cut by 2 bases, the J end by 10 bases, with 14 bases between. Germline V lookup: CDR1 MNHEY, CDR2 SMNVEV (reference sequence). The CDR3 sequence is CASSLTQGKGAFF. The CDR3 bases are TGTGCCAGCAGTTTAACCCAGGGGAAGGGAGCTTTCTTT.

The rearrangement links TRBV27 to TRBJ2-7; 8 nucleotides agree with TRBD2. The CDR3 sequence is 14 residues long. V shed 4 bases, J shed 3 bases, and the junction held 5 bases outside the gene matches. Germline V gene sequence: CDR1 MNHEY, CDR2 SMNVEV (reference sequence). The CDR3: CASSYKGTSYEQYF. CDR3 bases: TGTGCCAGCAGTTATAAGGGGACTAGCTACGAGCAGTACTTC.

CDR3: CATSDRTGGVETQYF. CDR3 nucleotides: TGTGCCACCAGTGACCGGACAGGGGGCGTGGAGACCCAGTACTTC. The chain combines TRBV24-1 with TRBJ2-5; 11 bases map to TRBD1. This CDR3 is built from 15 residues. The germline V gene encodes CDR1 KGHDR and CDR2 SFDVKD. J was trimmed by 5 bases and V by 4 bases; bases with no gene match: 5.

The rearrangement joins TRBV5-1 to TRBJ2-5, with 8 bases that match TRBD2. The V and J ends lost 4 bases and 5 bases, in that order; junction bases with no gene match: 10. Germline CDR1 reads SGHRS; CDR2 reads YFSETQ. The CDR3 extends over 15 amino acids. In DNA form, the CDR3 reads TGCGCCAGCAGCCGAGGGGCGGGGGGCGAGGAGACCCAGTACTTC. This gives the protein CASSRGAGGEETQYF.

The chain combines TRBV6-2 or TRBV6-3 with TRBJ2-2, with D possibly being TRBD2 (5 bases). This CDR3 has 14 residues. V dropped 6 bases and J dropped 6 bases, with 14 bases sitting between them. CDR1 is MNHEY, CDR2 SVGEGT, per germline. The CDR3 DNA is TGTGCCAGCAGCCCAACTAGGTCGGCCGGGGAGCTGTTTTTT. This translates into CASSPTRSAGELFF.

The chain couples TRBV28 to TRBJ2-7; perhaps TRBD1 as D (6 bases). Germline V gene lookup returns CDR1 MDHEN and CDR2 SYDVKM. The CDR3 runs 13 residues. V was pared by 8 bases and J by 1 base, with 12 bases between. This chain's CDR3 is CASSGTRSYEQYF. CDR3 DNA: TGTGCCAGCTCTGGGACACGATCCTACGAGCAGTACTTC.